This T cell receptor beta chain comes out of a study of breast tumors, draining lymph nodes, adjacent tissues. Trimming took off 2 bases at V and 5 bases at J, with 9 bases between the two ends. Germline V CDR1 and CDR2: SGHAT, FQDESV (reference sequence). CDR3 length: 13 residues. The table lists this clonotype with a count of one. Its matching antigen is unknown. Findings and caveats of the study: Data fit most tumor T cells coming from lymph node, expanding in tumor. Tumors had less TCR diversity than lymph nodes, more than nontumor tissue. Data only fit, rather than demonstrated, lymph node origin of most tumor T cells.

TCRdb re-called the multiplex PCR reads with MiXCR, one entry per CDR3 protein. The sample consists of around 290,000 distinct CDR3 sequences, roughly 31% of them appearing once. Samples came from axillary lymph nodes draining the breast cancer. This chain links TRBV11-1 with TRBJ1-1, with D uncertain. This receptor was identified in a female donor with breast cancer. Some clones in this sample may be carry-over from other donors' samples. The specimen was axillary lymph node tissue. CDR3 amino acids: CASSLLGRTEAFF. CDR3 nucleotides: TGTGCCAGCAGCTTACTAGGGAGGACTGAAGCTTTCTTT.